This entry describes one T cell receptor beta chain. This entry belongs to a study of cytomegalovirus exposure and HLA in healthy donors. The primer mix had 60 Vbeta and 13 Jbeta primers. TCRdb's copy holds only in-frame clones and misses some; the assay was immunoSEQ multiplex PCR. The sample carries tens of thousands of clones, 55% to 75% recorded once. Trimming removed 6 bases from V and 2 bases from J, with 12 bases in between. This CDR3 has 14 amino acids. The germline V gene encodes CDR1 SGHTA and CDR2 FQGNSA. The rearrangement joins TRBV7-2 to TRBJ2-3, with a tentative D call TRBD2 (5 bases). The source material was PBMCs. The receptor was derived from a man aged 25 to 40 in good health and CMV-seronegative. The CDR3 is CASSSEGHTDTQYF. The CDR3 DNA sequence: TGTGCCAGCAGTTCCGAGGGCCACACAGATACGCAGTATTTT.